Following are 13 T cell receptor beta chains from one sample sequenced in a study of graft-versus-host responses after intestinal transplantation. These receptors are not linked to any known antigen. The table came from immunoSEQ multiplex PCR; TCRdb's copy has only in-frame clones and leaves some out. The sample yields 86,000 or so clones, around 90% seen once. Sequencing was performed on unstimulated CD8+ T cells sorted from spleen or lymph node cells, taken before intestinal transplant. These receptors all stem from a human donor who received an intestinal transplant.

The chain has TRBV19 and TRBJ1-1; D gene uncertain. V lost 5 bases and J lost 2, with 12 bases in between. The germline CDR1 and CDR2 sequences are LNHDA and SQIVND (reference sequence). The CDR3 extends over 14 amino acids. CDR3 nucleotides: TGTGCCAGTAGTGCCCCCCAAGATAACACTGAAGCTTTCTTT. Translated, it gives CASSAPQDNTEAFF.

The chain links TRBV19 to TRBJ1-2; tentative D call: TRBD1 (6 bases). The germline V and J ends were trimmed by 5 bases and 4 bases, with 20 bases remaining between them. The CDR3 spans 16 residues. Germline V gives CDR1 LNHDA, CDR2 SQIVND (reference sequence). DNA for the CDR3: TGTGCCAGTAGTTGGGTACACAGGGATTTCGGCTATGGCTACACCTTC. Translating it yields CASSWVHRDFGYGYTF.

The V call is TRBV12-5, the J call TRBJ2-4; 7 bases agree with TRBD2. The V gene's germline CDR1 is LGHNT and CDR2 FRNRAP. The V segment lost 6 bases and the J segment 9 bases; nucleotides outside the gene matches: 11. The CDR3 contains 14 residues. CDR3 amino acids: CASGQSGTRGIQYF. CDR3 coding DNA: TGTGCTAGTGGCCAAAGCGGGACGCGGGGCATTCAGTACTTC. Full variable domain (outside the CDR3, taken from reference TRBV12-5 and TRBJ2-4): DARVTQTPRHKVTEMGQEVTMRCQPILGHNTVFWYRQTMMQGLELLAYFRNRAPLDDSGMPKDRFSAEMPDATLATLKIQPSEPRDSAVYFCASGQSGTRGIQYFGAGTRLSVL.

The V call is TRBV27, the J call TRBJ2-1; 7 bases are a match to TRBD2. The CDR3 length is 13 residues. Germline V gene sequence: CDR1 MNHEY, CDR2 SMNVEV (reference sequence). Trimming took 5 bases from V and 14 from J; bases not matched to a gene: 12. CDR3 protein: CASSPLPGGLEFF. For the CDR3, the DNA is TGTGCCAGCAGTCCCCTCCCCGGGGGGTTGGAGTTCTTC.

The chain joins TRBV29-1 to TRBJ1-2, with a weak D call TRBD1 (5 bases). Trimming took 1 base from V and 8 from J, leaving 8 bases between them. The V gene's germline CDR1 is SQVTM and CDR2 ANQGSEA. The CDR3 covers 11 residues. The DNA of the CDR3 is TGCAGCGTTGAAGGGGGCGAAGGCTACACCTTC. Its protein product is CSVEGGEGYTF.

J is TRBJ2-5 and V is TRBV5-1; D unclear. The CDR3 sequence is 13 residues long. The germline V gene encodes CDR1 SGHRS and CDR2 YFSETQ. Trimming left V 4 bases short and J 3 bases short, with 10 bases between. The CDR3 sequence: CASSVSQEETQYF. Here the CDR3 DNA reads TGCGCCAGCAGCGTCAGCCAGGAAGAGACCCAGTACTTC.

The V and J genes are TRBV29-1 and TRBJ1-2; possible D gene TRBD1, 5 bases. Germline assignment: CDR1 SQVTM and CDR2 ANQGSEA. This CDR3 comprises 14 residues. V gave up 0 bases and J gave up 4 bases, with 12 bases separating them. CDR3 DNA: TGCAGCGTTGAAGATCACCAGGGCCCCTATGGCTACACCTTC. This translates into CSVEDHQGPYGYTF.

Only one count was recorded for this clone. The chain couples TRBV11-2 to TRBJ2-1; 13 positions agree with TRBD2. With V trimmed by 5 bases and J by 7 bases, 5 bases remained unmatched. Germline V CDR1 and CDR2: SGHAT, FQNNGV. This CDR3 contains 15 residues. In DNA form, the CDR3 reads TGTGCCAGCAGCACCGGACTAGCGGGAGAAAATGAGCAGTTCTTC. It encodes CASSTGLAGENEQFF.

The V call is TRBV13, the J call TRBJ2-5; D may be TRBD2 (6 bases). The CDR3 covers 16 residues. CDR1 is PRHDT and CDR2 is FYEKMQ in the germline V gene (reference sequence). V lost 5 bases and J lost 2, with 18 bases in between. The CDR3 DNA is TGTGCCAGCAGCGCGACTATGGGGACTGCTCAAGAGACCCAGTACTTC. It encodes CASSATMGTAQETQYF.

This chain joins TRBV18 and TRBJ1-4; a weak D match, TRBD1 (5 bases). The V end lost 8 bases, the J end lost 7 bases, and 11 bases lay between the germline ends. The CDR3 totals 12 residues. CDR1 and CDR2 (germline): KGHSH, LQKENI. The CDR3 loop is CASTGTGEKLFF. In DNA form, the CDR3 reads TGTGCCAGCACCGGGACGGGTGAAAAACTGTTTTTT.

This clone has just a few counts. The chain links TRBV5-1 to TRBJ1-1, with 9 bases matching TRBD1. This CDR3 is built from 14 residues. CDR1 and CDR2 from the germline V gene are SGHRS and YFSETQ. V was pared by 0 bases and J by 7 bases, with 4 bases of the junction left unmatched. CDR3 DNA sequence: TGCGCCAGCAGCTTGGGACAGGGGGAGGGTGAAGCTTTCTTT. It specifies CASSLGQGEGEAFF.

The genes are TRBV4-1 and TRBJ2-6; D gene uncertain. This CDR3 has 17 amino acids. V gave up 2 bases and J gave up 4 bases, with 15 bases separating them. Germline V gene lookup returns CDR1 MGHRA and CDR2 YSYEKL. Here the CDR3 DNA reads TGCGCCAGCAGCCAACTACCTTCCGGTTACGGGGCCAACGTCCTGACTTTC. This codes for CASSQLPSGYGANVLTF.

The chain carries TRBV5-4 and TRBJ1-1; possibly TRBD1 for D (5 bases). The germline CDR1 and CDR2 sequences are SGHNT and YYREEE (reference sequence). CDR3 size: 13 residues. V lost 8 bases, J lost 0 bases, and 11 bases lay in between. CDR3 in DNA: TGTGCCAGTACAGGTGCCATGAACACTGAAGCTTTCTTT. It codes for CASTGAMNTEAFF. Supplemented by reference TRBV5-4 and TRBJ1-1, the full variable domain reads ETGVTQSPTHLIKTRGQQVTLRCSSQSGHNTVSWYQQALGQGPQFIFQYYREEENGRGNFPPRFSGLQFPNYSSELNVNALELDDSALYLCASTGAMNTEAFFGQGTRLTVV.